These 8 T cell receptor beta chains were sequenced from one sample in a study of T cell responses to AZD1222 COVID-19 vaccine. Profiled with immunoSEQ multiplex PCR; TCRdb holds only in-frame clones, not every one. The sample records around 60,000 clones, 81% being singletons. The specimen was peripheral blood, collected 28 days after the second AZD1222 dose. These receptors were taken from an adult who received the AZD1222 COVID-19 vaccine.

This clone came up a few times. The chain links TRBV5-1 to TRBJ2-7, with 8 bases lining up with TRBD2. V shed 3 bases, J shed 2 bases, and the junction held 7 bases outside the gene matches. Germline loops: CDR1 SGHRS, CDR2 YFSETQ. CDR3 size: 15 residues. CDR3 sequence reads: CASSSIPGGPYEQYF. As DNA, the CDR3 is TGCGCCAGCAGCTCTATCCCGGGAGGGCCCTACGAGCAGTACTTC.

This chain links TRBV7-2 with TRBJ2-7; D not certain. With 5 bases removed from V and 6 bases from J, the gap between germline ends came to 17 bases. Germline V gives CDR1 SGHTA, CDR2 FQGNSA. This CDR3 spans 14 amino acids. CDR3 protein: CASSPRGASSEQYF. Here the CDR3 DNA reads TGTGCCAGCAGCCCCCGAGGTGCATCGTCCGAGCAGTACTTC. Based on the CDR3 plus reference TRBV7-2 and TRBJ2-7, the full variable domain is GAGVSQSPSNKVTEKGKDVELRCDPISGHTALYWYRQSLGQGLEFLIYFQGNSAPDKSGLPSDRFSAERTGGSVSTLTIQRTQQEDSAVYLCASSPRGASSEQYFGPGTRLTVT.

V usage is TRBV6-5 and J usage is TRBJ1-1; TRBD1 is a possible D gene (5 bases). V shed 0 bases and J shed 4 bases, with 15 bases lying between them. This CDR3 region has 16 residues. Germline V lookup: CDR1 MNHEY, CDR2 SVGAGI. The CDR3 bases are TGTGCCAGCAGTTACTCAAGATTTGACAGCTCCACTGAAGCTTTCTTT. This gives the protein CASSYSRFDSSTEAFF.

This rearrangement joins TRBV27 to TRBJ1-5; D may be TRBD1 (5 bases). The CDR3 totals 16 residues. Deletions cut 1 base from V and 2 bases from J, with 12 bases between. Germline lookup yields CDR1 MNHEY and CDR2 SMNVEV (reference sequence). Written as DNA, the CDR3 is TGTGCCAGCAGTTTATTAGGCAGGGCTGGCAATCAGCCCCAGCATTTT. This sequence encodes CASSLLGRAGNQPQHF.

J is TRBJ1-4 and V is TRBV7-2; 8 bases are a match to TRBD1. Losses at the gene ends were 11 bases for V and 7 bases for J; bases not matched to a gene: 9. Germline loops: CDR1 SGHTA, CDR2 FQGNSA. The CDR3 covers 13 residues. CDR3 sequence reads: CASGAGGTEKLFF. CDR3 nucleotide sequence: TGTGCCTCTGGGGCAGGGGGCACTGAAAAACTGTTTTTT.

The chain recombines TRBV11-2 with TRBJ1-1; D is unresolved. Germline CDR1 and CDR2: SGHAT and FQNNGV. CDR3 length equals 14 residues. The V end was cut by 0 bases, the J end by 5 bases, with 10 bases between. For the CDR3, the DNA is TGTGCCAGCAGCTTAGATCGGGCAGAGACTGAAGCTTTCTTT. The encoded protein is CASSLDRAETEAFF.

The chain links TRBV27 to TRBJ2-5; D is ambiguous. Germline V CDR1 and CDR2: MNHEY, SMNVEV (reference sequence). V was pared by 5 bases and J by 4 bases, with 20 bases between. The CDR3 contains 16 residues. The CDR3 is CASSQGYRDIGETQYF. Written as DNA, the CDR3 is TGTGCCAGCAGTCAAGGTTACAGAGATATAGGAGAGACCCAGTACTTC.

The gene calls are TRBV5-4 and TRBJ2-3; 8 positions agree with TRBD1. Unmatched junction bases numbered 6, after V lost 0 bases and J lost 3 bases. CDR3 length: 16 residues. Per the germline V gene, CDR1 is SGHNT and CDR2 is YYREEE (reference sequence). CDR3 sequence reads: CASSLAGRGQTDTQYF. CDR3 DNA sequence: TGTGCCAGCAGCTTGGCGGGCAGGGGGCAGACAGATACGCAGTATTTT.